Listed here is a single TCR beta chain. From the RT-PCR reads, TCRdb called clonotypes with MiXCR, one entry per CDR3 protein. The repertoire holds 550,000 to 750,000 distinct CDR3 sequences, about 14% seen once, with 3% to 4.5% in the top ten. Trimming took off 5 bases at V and 3 bases at J, with 11 bases between the two ends. The CDR3 has 13 residues. Germline CDR1 is LGHDT and CDR2 is YNNKEL (reference sequence). The sequencing input was memory CD4+ T cells from blood. The rearrangement uses TRBV3-1 and TRBJ2-7; a possible D gene is TRBD1 (5 bases). This clonotype was sampled from a female donor in good health, serving as a healthy control. CDR3 sequence: CASSETAFYEQYF. CDR3 DNA sequence: TGTGCCAGCAGCGAGACAGCCTTCTACGAGCAGTACTTC.